This T cell receptor (beta chain) was retrieved from a study of T cell repertoires in ileal Crohn's disease. Notes on the study in general: Every patient over 26.8% clonality showed endoscopic recurrence. Compared with CD4 T cells, sorted CD8 cells carried more expanded clones. Active smokers at surgery had more clonal expansions than non-smokers.

Trimming shortened V by 3 bases and J by 8 bases, and 13 bases separated the two germline ends. From germline, CDR1 is ENHRY and CDR2 SYGVKD. The CDR3 sequence is 13 residues long. Worth noting for this clone: No antigen is known for it.

Around 0.45 micrograms of biopsy DNA per sample underwent TCRB immunosequencing. Measured with immunoSEQ multiplex PCR; TCRdb has only the in-frame clones, and not every one. Of about 2,200 clones listed, about 85% are singletons. This receptor was obtained from an adult with Crohn's disease. The gene calls are TRBV10-3 and TRBJ1-1, with D tentatively TRBD1 (6 bases). The material sequenced was ileal tissue. The CDR3 sequence is CAISDTDSAEAFF. CDR3 in DNA: TGTGCCATCAGTGATACGGACAGCGCCGAAGCTTTCTTT.